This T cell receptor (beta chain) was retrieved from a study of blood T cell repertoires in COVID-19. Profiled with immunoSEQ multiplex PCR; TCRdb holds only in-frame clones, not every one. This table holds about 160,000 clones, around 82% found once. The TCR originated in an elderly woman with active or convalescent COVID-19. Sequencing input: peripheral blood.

The CDR3 DNA reads TGTGCCAGTAGTAGTGCGGGACTAGCGGGAGGCCCACCCCAAAATACGCAGTATTTT. This translates into CASSSAGLAGGPPQNTQYF. This sequence joins TRBV19 and TRBJ2-3; 15 bases are shared with TRBD2. J lost 7 bases, V lost 4 bases, and 15 bases had no gene match. The CDR3 extends over 19 amino acids. Germline assignment: CDR1 LNHDA and CDR2 SQIVND (reference sequence). Full variable domain (remainder filled in from reference TRBV19 and TRBJ2-3): DGGITQSPKYLFRKEGQNVTLSCEQNLNHDAMYWYRQDPGQGLRLIYYSQIVNDFQKGDIAEGYSVSREKKESFPLTVTSAQKNPTAFYLCASSSAGLAGGPPQNTQYFGPGTRLTVL.